Following are 31 T cell receptor beta chains from one sample sequenced in a study of T cells after posttransplantation cyclophosphamide. Assay used: immunoSEQ multiplex PCR; TCRdb lists only in-frame clones, some missing. Here the sample spans about 6,800 clones, 92% being singletons. A marrow graft followed busulfan-fludarabine conditioning, with cyclophosphamide on days +3 and +4. The material was PBMCs, obtained approximately 190 weeks after allogeneic stem cell transplant with posttransplant cyclophosphamide. The source of these receptors is a female patient aged 45-65 years who received an allogeneic stem cell transplant from a related donor, was CMV-positive, and had no GVHD. Part of the T cell pool may stem from the graft donor.

The chain uses TRBV4-1 and TRBJ1-1, with D unresolved. The CDR3 runs 12 residues. From germline, CDR1 is MGHRA and CDR2 YSYEKL. Trimming took 8 bases from V and 11 from J, leaving 18 bases between them. For the CDR3, the DNA is TGCGCCAGCGGGAGGACCGTCTTCGAGGCTTTCTTT. It is translated as CASGRTVFEAFF.

The V call is TRBV10-1, the J call TRBJ2-7; 9 nucleotides match TRBD2. With 2 bases clipped from V and 4 bases from J, the junction kept 6 bases outside the gene matches. Germline lookup yields CDR1 WNHNN and CDR2 SYGVQD (reference sequence). This CDR3 is built from 15 residues. DNA for the CDR3: TGCGCCAGCAGTGAGGGGCTAGCGGGACCATACGAGCAGTACTTC. The encoded protein is CASSEGLAGPYEQYF.

The table lists this clone with a few counts. The CDR3 DNA reads TGTGCCAGCAGTTTGGGACAGGCAACCTACGAGCAGTACTTC. It yields the protein CASSLGQATYEQYF. V and J are TRBV7-8 and TRBJ2-7; TRBD1 matches 8 bases. CDR3 length equals 14 residues. V trimming: 6 bases; J trimming: 2 bases; junction bases outside the gene matches: 6. The germline V gene encodes CDR1 SGHVS and CDR2 FQNEAQ. Full variable domain (remainder filled in from reference TRBV7-8 and TRBJ2-7): GAGVSQSPRYKVAKRGQDVALRCDPISGHVSLFWYQQALGQGPEFLTYFQNEAQLDKSGLPSDRFFAERPEGSVSTLKIQRTQQEDSAVYLCASSLGQATYEQYFGPGTRLTVT.

This clone was detected once. This chain connects TRBV4-3 to TRBJ2-1; 8 bases are shared with TRBD2. Germline values: CDR1 LGHNA, CDR2 YSLEER. The length of the CDR3 is 14 residues. V lost 1 base to trimming and J lost 14 bases; unmatched junction nucleotides: 10. Written as DNA, the CDR3 is TGCGCCAGCAGCCAAGCTTACTCCAGCGGGAGTAAGTTCTTC. It encodes CASSQAYSSGSKFF.

The chain uses TRBV11-2 and TRBJ2-5; TRBD2 might be the D (7 bases). Deletions cut 7 bases from V and 2 bases from J, with 14 bases between. There are 14 residues in the CDR3. Germline lookup yields CDR1 SGHAT and CDR2 FQNNGV. The CDR3 region is CASTAGAEQETQYF. The CDR3 DNA reads TGTGCCAGCACCGCGGGGGCGGAACAAGAGACCCAGTACTTC.

This clone was recorded a few times. The V gene is TRBV7-6, the J gene TRBJ2-3; D may be TRBD2 (5 bases). This CDR3 contains 13 residues. The germline CDR1 and CDR2 sequences are SGHVS and FNYEAQ. Trimming took off 2 bases at V and 5 bases at J, with 8 bases between the two ends. CDR3 nucleotides: TGTGCCAGCAGCTTAACGGGGTTAGATACGCAGTATTTT. This codes for CASSLTGLDTQYF. The whole variable domain, remainder taken from reference TRBV7-6 and TRBJ2-3, is GAGVSQSPRYKVTKRGQDVALRCDPISGHVSLYWYRQALGQGPEFLTYFNYEAQQDKSGLPNDRFSAERPEGSISTLTIQRTEQRDSAMYRCASSLTGLDTQYFGPGTRLTVL.

This rearrangement joins TRBV27 to TRBJ2-7; D perhaps matches TRBD1 (5 bases). Germline V gives CDR1 MNHEY, CDR2 SMNVEV (reference sequence). CDR3 size: 13 residues. CDR3 sequence (DNA): TGTGCAGCCATCGCAGGGAATGGCTACGAGCAGTACTTC. Amino acid sequence: CAAIAGNGYEQYF.

The chain recombines TRBV25-1 with TRBJ2-1, with 7 bases aligning to TRBD2. After removal of 7 bases from V and 4 bases from J, the junction contained 10 bases not matched to a gene. The CDR3 covers 15 residues. Germline lookup yields CDR1 MGHDK and CDR2 SYGVNS. In DNA form, the CDR3 reads TGTGCCAGCATGTATGATCTAGCGGCTTACAATGAGCAGTTCTTC. Its protein product is CASMYDLAAYNEQFF.

This clone occurred a few times. CDR3 coding DNA: TGCAGCTTAAGTAGGGGTGAAAAACTGTTTTTT. The encoded protein is CSLSRGEKLFF. The chain has TRBV20-1 and TRBJ1-4, with D possibly matching TRBD1 (5 bases). The CDR3 loop spans 11 amino acids. Germline assignment: CDR1 DFQATT and CDR2 SNEGSKA (reference sequence).

This clone has a single count. The J gene is TRBJ1-1, the V gene TRBV7-3; D gene ambiguous. Germline CDR1 and CDR2: SGHTA and FQGTGA. Deletions cut 3 bases from V and 5 bases from J, with 10 bases between. The CDR3 runs to 13 residues. Written as DNA, the CDR3 is TGTGCCAGCAGCTTCGGAGGGCGGACTGAAGCTTTCTTT. Protein sequence: CASSFGGRTEAFF.

V and J are TRBV2 and TRBJ1-4, with TRBD1 as a possible D gene (5 bases). The CDR3 totals 13 residues. V dropped 4 bases and J dropped 10 bases, with 13 bases sitting between them. Germline lookup yields CDR1 SNHLY and CDR2 FYNNEI. CDR3 in DNA: TGTGCCAGCAGTGGGGGGGGTTTGCGAAAACTGTTTTTT. Its protein is CASSGGGLRKLFF.

The chain carries TRBV7-8 and TRBJ2-1, with D perhaps matching TRBD2 (6 bases). CDR3 length equals 14 residues. V was cut by 7 bases and J by 0 bases, with 10 bases left in between. Germline CDR1 SGHVS, CDR2 FQNEAQ. For the CDR3, the DNA is TGTGCCAGCAACCCCGGGAGCTCCTACAATGAGCAGTTCTTC. As protein: CASNPGSSYNEQFF.

The chain combines TRBV19 with TRBJ2-7; no clear D gene. The germline V gene has CDR1 LNHDA and CDR2 SQIVND (reference sequence). The CDR3 is made up of 14 amino acids. V gave up 5 bases and J gave up 3 bases, with 14 bases separating them. Here the CDR3 reads CASSQAFQDYEQYF. CDR3 bases: TGTGCCAGTAGTCAGGCTTTTCAGGACTACGAGCAGTACTTC.

The V call is TRBV6-5, the J call TRBJ1-5; unclear D gene. This CDR3 comprises 14 residues. Germline loops: CDR1 MNHEY, CDR2 SVGAGI. The V end was cut by 3 bases, the J end by 7 bases, with 13 bases between. The DNA for the CDR3 is TGTGCCAGCAGTTATTCTAGGAGAGACCAGCCCCAGCATTTT. It is translated as CASSYSRRDQPQHF.

The V gene is TRBV11-2, the J gene TRBJ2-2; TRBD2 matches at 10 bases. The CDR3 covers 17 residues. The J segment lost 2 bases and the V segment lost 1 base, leaving 4 bases of the junction unmatched. Germline V gene lookup returns CDR1 SGHAT and CDR2 FQNNGV. The CDR3 DNA follows: TGTGCCAGCAGCTTAGTTCCACTAGCGGGAAACACCGGGGAGCTGTTTTTT. This sequence encodes CASSLVPLAGNTGELFF.

This clone showed up just a few times. This rearrangement joins TRBV5-1 to TRBJ1-2; D is unclear. Germline lookup yields CDR1 SGHRS and CDR2 YFSETQ. The CDR3 totals 14 residues. The V end lost 0 bases, the J end lost 2 bases, and 8 bases lay between the germline ends. CDR3 loop: CASSLETPNYGYTF. In DNA form, the CDR3 reads TGCGCCAGCAGCTTGGAGACTCCAAACTATGGCTACACCTTC.

This clone was seen once. V usage is TRBV5-1 and J usage is TRBJ2-1; 7 nucleotides match TRBD1. V dropped 2 bases and J dropped 5; count of bases not matched to a gene: 4. CDR1 is SGHRS and CDR2 is YFSETQ in the germline V gene. The length of the CDR3 is 14 residues. The CDR3 DNA reads TGCGCCAGCAGCTTAGGGACAGAGGACAATGAGCAGTTCTTC. The encoded protein is CASSLGTEDNEQFF.

V and J are TRBV11-2 and TRBJ1-5, with D perhaps matching TRBD1 (5 bases). Trimming took off 4 bases at V and 6 bases at J, with 13 bases between the two ends. This CDR3 has 14 amino acids. Germline V gene data show CDR1 as SGHAT and CDR2 as FQNNGV. This chain's CDR3 is CASSSNRFVQPQHF. Here the CDR3 DNA reads TGTGCCAGCAGCTCCAACAGGTTCGTTCAGCCCCAGCATTTT.

The chain couples TRBV21-1 to TRBJ1-3; the D segment call TRBD1 is taken from the table without a DNA check. TRBV21-1 constitutes a pseudogene. The CDR3 covers 17 residues. CDR3 sequence reads: CASSKGQGRGSGNTIYF. Here the CDR3 DNA reads TGTGCCAGCAGCAAAGGTCAGGGAAGGGGTTCTGGAAACACCATATATTTT.

To note about this clone: Sequence at one end of the junction differs from germline and may be a read error. The gene calls are TRBV6-5 and TRBJ2-3; D might be TRBD2 (5 bases). Germline CDR1 and CDR2: MNHEY and SVGAGI. CDR3 size: 15 residues. The CDR3 sequence: CASSYRPASRDTQYF. CDR3 bases: TGTGCCAGCAGTTACCGCCCCGCTAGCAGAGATACGCAGTATTTT.

The rearrangement uses TRBV27 and TRBJ2-3, with 7 bases that match TRBD1. This CDR3 contains 15 residues. Trimming removed 7 bases from V and 1 base from J; junction bases left unmatched: 8. Germline V gene sequence: CDR1 MNHEY, CDR2 SMNVEV (reference sequence). The CDR3 here is CASTGFGQGTDTQYF. The CDR3, as DNA: TGTGCCAGCACCGGATTCGGACAGGGCACAGATACGCAGTATTTT.

The gene calls are TRBV7-2 and TRBJ2-5; 7 positions agree with TRBD1. This CDR3 contains 15 residues. Germline V gene lookup returns CDR1 SGHTA and CDR2 FQGNSA. Trimming took 3 bases from V and 4 from J; bases not matched to a gene: 8. This CDR3 reads CASSFSGGMGETQYF. The CDR3 DNA sequence: TGTGCCAGCAGCTTCTCAGGGGGTATGGGAGAGACCCAGTACTTC.

J is TRBJ2-1 and V is TRBV7-3; D is perhaps TRBD1 (5 bases). The V gene lost 5 bases and the J gene lost 3 bases, with 14 bases spanning the gap. The CDR3 sequence is 15 residues long. Germline V gene sequence: CDR1 SGHTA, CDR2 FQGTGA. DNA for the CDR3: TGTGCCAGCAGCCTAGACAGAGGCTTCTACAATGAGCAGTTCTTC. Encoded protein: CASSLDRGFYNEQFF.

V gene TRBV29-1 combines with J gene TRBJ2-1; TRBD2 is a possible D gene (6 bases). The CDR3 is 16 residues long. Germline lookup yields CDR1 SQVTM and CDR2 ANQGSEA. V gave up 4 bases and J gave up 3 bases, with 19 bases separating them. The CDR3 DNA reads TGCAGCGTTGCGTATGAGAGGAGGGCCCTCTACAATGAGCAGTTCTTC. This encodes CSVAYERRALYNEQFF.

The chain has TRBV2 and TRBJ2-1; TRBD2 matches 7 bases. The CDR3 consists of 14 residues. Trimming cost V 6 bases and J 6 bases; bases outside gene matches: 8. The germline V gene encodes CDR1 SNHLY and CDR2 FYNNEI. CDR3 sequence reads: CASRRLAEFNEQFF. The CDR3 DNA sequence: TGTGCCAGCAGAAGGCTAGCGGAATTCAATGAGCAGTTCTTC.

This clone was seen once. The rearrangement links TRBV7-9 to TRBJ2-5; no clear D gene. The V end was cut by 1 base, the J end by 4 bases, with 13 bases between. This CDR3 is 15 amino acids long. CDR1 SEHNR and CDR2 FQNEAQ come from the germline V gene (reference sequence). The CDR3 nucleotides are TGTGCCAGCAGCTTAGATGGTGAGAGTACAGAGACCCAGTACTTC. This codes for CASSLDGESTETQYF.

CDR3 bases: TGTGCCAGTAGTACCCGTTTCAATGAGCAGTTCTTC. It specifies CASSTRFNEQFF. This chain joins TRBV19 and TRBJ2-1; D is unclear. Germline values: CDR1 LNHDA, CDR2 SQIVND (reference sequence). The CDR3 loop spans 12 amino acids. Trimming removed 4 bases at V and 6 bases at J, with 7 bases between.

V usage is TRBV4-2 and J usage is TRBJ1-4, with D hard to call. The V gene lost 0 bases and the J gene lost 7 bases, with 15 bases spanning the gap. The germline V gene has CDR1 LGHNA and CDR2 YNFKEQ. The CDR3 totals 16 residues. CDR3 bases: TGTGCCAGCAGCCAAGATAGTAGCGGGTTAGGTGAAAAACTGTTTTTT. It translates to CASSQDSSGLGEKLFF.

This clone was counted between two and nine times. The chain uses TRBV18 and TRBJ1-4; 7 positions agree with TRBD1. V was pared by 5 bases and J by 10 bases, with 7 bases of the junction left unmatched. The CDR3 contains 13 residues. The V gene's germline CDR1 is KGHSH and CDR2 LQKENI. Here the CDR3 reads CASSGDSQGKLFF. The CDR3 DNA follows: TGTGCCAGCTCAGGGGACAGCCAGGGAAAACTGTTTTTT. Using reference TRBV18 and TRBJ1-4 for the parts outside the CDR3, the full variable domain is NAGVMQNPRHLVRRRGQEARLRCSPMKGHSHVYWYRQLPEEGLKFMVYLQKENIIDESGMPKERFSAEFPKEGPSILRIQQVVRGDSAAYFCASSGDSQGKLFFGSGTQLSVL.

This chain links TRBV10-3 with TRBJ2-5; D ambiguous. With the DNA end fitting TRBJ2-7 better, the J assignment may be wrong. This CDR3 has 12 residues. Germline assignment: CDR1 ENHRY and CDR2 SYGVKD. This CDR3 reads CAISRTEYEQYF. CDR3 bases: TGTGCCATCAGTCGAACAGAGTACGAGCAGTACTTC.

The V call is TRBV2, the J call TRBJ2-1; 7 bases fit TRBD2. V dropped 4 bases and J dropped 7; count of bases not matched to a gene: 4. Germline-derived CDR1 and CDR2 are SNHLY and FYNNEI. The CDR3 has 13 residues. The CDR3 loop reads CASSARLANEQFF. In DNA, the CDR3 is TGTGCCAGCAGTGCCCGACTAGCAAATGAGCAGTTCTTC.